The 15 T cell receptor beta chains reported below all come from one sample, sequenced in a study of blood T cell repertoires in COVID-19. Only in-frame clones appear in the TCRdb table, and some are missing; sequencing was by immunoSEQ multiplex PCR. The sample gives approximately 260,000 clones, approximately 90% of which show up once; more than 0.95% is in the top ten. Sequencing was carried out using PBMCs or T cells enriched from blood (not recorded which). The receptors derive from a middle-aged woman with acute COVID-19.

The chain carries TRBV28 and TRBJ2-1, with 8 bases aligning to TRBD2. The CDR3 is made up of 16 amino acids. Germline assignment: CDR1 MDHEN and CDR2 SYDVKM. The V segment lost 6 bases and the J segment 0 bases; nucleotides outside the gene matches: 7. In DNA, the CDR3 is TGTGCCAGCAGCCCTTATAGCGGGACCTCCTACAATGAGCAGTTCTTC. This encodes CASSPYSGTSYNEQFF. Full variable domain (outside the CDR3, taken from reference TRBV28 and TRBJ2-1): DVKVTQSSRYLVKRTGEKVFLECVQDMDHENMFWYRQDPGLGLRLIYFSYDVKMKEKGDIPEGYSVSREKKERFSLILESASTNQTSMYLCASSPYSGTSYNEQFFGPGTRLTVL.

J is TRBJ2-1 and V is TRBV5-8; D is perhaps TRBD2 (6 bases). This CDR3 comprises 13 residues. V lost 9 bases, J lost 3 bases, and 13 bases lay in between. Germline CDR1 reads SGHTS; CDR2 reads YDEGEE. CDR3 bases: TGTGCCACCTCGACTAGATACTACAATGAGCAGTTCTTC. Residues: CATSTRYYNEQFF.

V is TRBV5-4 and J is TRBJ2-2, with 13 bases lining up with TRBD2. CDR3 length: 16 residues. V lost 2 bases, J lost 6 bases, and 4 bases stayed unmatched. Germline assignment: CDR1 SGHNT and CDR2 YYREEE (reference sequence). This CDR3 is CASSFGLAGDPGELFF. CDR3 in DNA: TGTGCCAGCAGCTTTGGACTAGCGGGAGACCCCGGGGAGCTGTTTTTT.

The chain employs TRBV28 and TRBJ1-5; maybe TRBD1 (5 bases). Germline V gene sequence: CDR1 MDHEN, CDR2 SYDVKM. The CDR3 covers 15 residues. The V and J ends lost 2 bases and 6 bases respectively, with 14 bases between them. The CDR3 sequence: CASSLGAAGFQPQHF. CDR3 in DNA: TGTGCCAGCAGTTTAGGGGCGGCAGGGTTTCAGCCCCAGCATTTT.

The chain couples TRBV7-8 to TRBJ2-3; 11 bases are a match to TRBD2. In germline, CDR1 is SGHVS, CDR2 FQNEAQ. This CDR3 is 17 amino acids long. Trimming took 7 bases from V and 2 from J; bases not matched to a gene: 11. CDR3 in amino acids: CASINQFSGRDTDTQYF. CDR3 coding DNA: TGTGCCAGCATAAACCAATTTAGCGGGAGGGACACAGATACGCAGTATTTT.

The CDR3 region is CASSPIGGGRASAYNEQFF. The CDR3 coding sequence is TGCGCCAGCAGCCCGATCGGCGGCGGGAGGGCCTCAGCCTACAATGAGCAGTTCTTC. The chain uses TRBV5-1 and TRBJ2-1; TRBD2 matches at 9 bases. The trim removed 4 bases at V and 2 bases at J, leaving 16 bases unmatched. Germline CDR1 SGHRS, CDR2 YFSETQ. This CDR3 has 19 residues.

V gene TRBV12-3 or TRBV12-4 combines with J gene TRBJ1-2; TRBD1 is a possible D gene (6 bases). The CDR3 has 13 residues. V lost 5 bases to trimming and J lost 7 bases, with 14 bases between them. This CDR3 is CASSIFTGSGYTF. The CDR3 region has the DNA TGTGCCAGCAGTATTTTTACAGGGTCTGGCTACACCTTC.

The chain couples TRBV30 to TRBJ1-3; 8 positions match TRBD1. The CDR3 covers 15 residues. CDR1 and CDR2 from the germline V gene are GTSNPN and SVGIG (reference sequence). J lost 0 bases, V lost 3 bases, and 4 bases had no gene match. In nucleotides, the CDR3 is TGTGCCTGGAGGGGACAGGCATTCTCTGGAAACACCATATATTTT. Translating it yields CAWRGQAFSGNTIYF.

The rearrangement joins TRBV28 to TRBJ2-1; a weak D match, TRBD2 (5 bases). The CDR3 extends over 16 amino acids. Trimming stripped 7 bases from V and 0 bases from J, with 16 bases between. Germline values: CDR1 MDHEN, CDR2 SYDVKM. CDR3 nucleotide sequence: TGTGCCAGCACCCTACTAGGTGTAAGCTCCTACAATGAGCAGTTCTTC. Amino acids: CASTLLGVSSYNEQFF.

This clone was recorded only once. For the CDR3, the DNA is TGTGCCAGCAGCGTAGCTTTCGGTGGACAACCCCACGAGCAGTACTTC. Translated: CASSVAFGGQPHEQYF. V gene TRBV9 combines with J gene TRBJ2-7, with D tentatively TRBD1 (5 bases). The CDR3 is made up of 16 amino acids. The V end was cut by 0 bases, the J end by 5 bases, with 18 bases between. Germline CDR1 SGDLS, CDR2 YYNGEE.

The genes are TRBV25-1 and TRBJ1-2; 9 bases map to TRBD1. The CDR3 covers 12 residues. Germline trimming cut 4 bases from V and 8 bases from J; bases unmatched to any gene: 2. Germline V gene sequence: CDR1 MGHDK, CDR2 SYGVNS. The CDR3 DNA follows: TGTGCCAGCAGTGGGACAGGGGCCGGCTACACCTTC. As protein: CASSGTGAGYTF.

The V gene is TRBV5-1, the J gene TRBJ2-3, with 10 bases matching TRBD2. With V trimmed by 0 bases and J by 4 bases, 11 bases remained unmatched. This CDR3 has 18 amino acids. The germline V gene has CDR1 SGHRS and CDR2 YFSETQ. CDR3 protein: CASSLGVSGLARADTQYF. CDR3 sequence (DNA): TGCGCCAGCAGCTTGGGTGTTTCGGGACTAGCGAGAGCAGATACGCAGTATTTT.

This chain uses TRBV11-3 with TRBJ2-1, with D perhaps TRBD2 (7 bases). Germline V lookup: CDR1 SGHNT, CDR2 YENEEA. CDR3 length equals 12 residues. CDR3 amino acids: CAVGGPYNEQFF. In nucleotides, the CDR3 is TGTGCAGTGGGGGGGCCTTACAATGAGCAGTTCTTC.

The gene calls are TRBV3-1 (or the pseudogene TRBV3-2) and TRBJ2-1; 7 bases match TRBD2. CDR1 is LGHDT and CDR2 is YNNKEL in the germline V gene (reference sequence). V gave up 1 base and J gave up 3 bases; unmatched junction bases: 6. This CDR3 is 16 amino acids long. DNA for the CDR3: TGTGCCAGCAGCCAAGCTTGGCTAGCGGACTACAATGAGCAGTTCTTC. Protein sequence: CASSQAWLADYNEQFF.

The chain joins TRBV28 to TRBJ2-1; D gene unclear. CDR1 and CDR2 (germline): MDHEN, SYDVKM. The CDR3 is made up of 12 amino acids. The CDR3 loop is CVSGRPYNEQFF. CDR3 nucleotides: TGTGTGTCAGGCCGACCGTACAATGAGCAGTTCTTC.